A single T cell receptor (beta chain) is shown here with its context. Its cognate antigen is unknown. The data stem from a study of cytotoxic CD8 clonotypes in ibrutinib-treated CLL. Study-wide results and caveats: Clonality rose at ibrutinib response, held steady in sustained remission, and fell toward baseline at progression. In sustained-remission versus progressing patients, sampling times differed. Baseline levels of clonality went above those of age-matched healthy donors and moved with circulating CD8+ T-cell counts.

With sequencing, the targeted depth ranged from 1 in 200,000 to 1 in 1 million T cells. TCRdb's copy holds only in-frame clones and misses some; the assay was immunoSEQ multiplex PCR. Of over 250,000 clones in the sample, 65% to 85% were seen once. The CDR3 has 15 residues. Trimming took 0 bases from V and 1 from J, leaving 9 bases between them. CDR1 and CDR2 from the germline V gene are ENHRY and SYGVKD. The receptor's source is a human donor with chronic lymphocytic leukemia. Sequenced material: PBMCs, taken at disease progression, from a patient treated with ibrutinib. V usage is TRBV10-3 and J usage is TRBJ1-1, with D unclear. The CDR3 region is CAISESIDRNTEAFF. The CDR3 coding sequence is TGTGCCATCAGTGAGTCGATCGATAGGAACACTGAAGCTTTCTTT.